This record covers a single T cell receptor (beta chain). No antigen is known for it. This CDR3 is also generated by other DNA sequences in the sample. CDR1 is SQVTM, CDR2 ANQGSEA, per germline. The V gene lost 7 bases and the J gene lost 1 base, with 10 bases spanning the gap. This CDR3 region has 12 residues. This sample was taken from a study of shared clonotypes between healthy human individuals. Study-level findings and limits: The study found roughly 5.3% of naive CD4 clonotypes shared across a handful of donors. Depth of sequencing was expected to influence donor clonotype sharing.

The protocol was immunoSEQ multiplex PCR, while the TCRdb copy is restricted to in-frame clones and leaves out a portion. The data contain about 1.1 million clones, about 72% of them seen just once; the ten biggest clones take up 0.89%. Adult donors, all healthy and HIV-negative, had no recent acute infections or vaccinations. Those who donated, Caucasian adults without exception, all lived in Nashville, Tennessee. The origin of this receptor is a man in his late teens or twenties in good health. Some clones in this sample may be carry-over from other donors' samples. The specimen sequenced was memory CD4+ T cells from PBMCs. Subset specified: CD45RA-negative fraction. The V and J genes are TRBV29-1 and TRBJ2-5; maybe TRBD1 (5 bases). The CDR3 DNA is TGCAGCGGTGACAGACTCCAAGAGACCCAGTACTTC. As protein: CSGDRLQETQYF. Full variable domain (rest looked up from reference TRBV29-1 and TRBJ2-5): SAVISQKPSRDICQRGTSLTIQCQVDSQVTMMFWYRQQPGQSLTLIATANQGSEATYESGFVIDKFPISRPNLTFSTLTVSNMSPEDSSIYLCSGDRLQETQYFGPGTRLLVL.